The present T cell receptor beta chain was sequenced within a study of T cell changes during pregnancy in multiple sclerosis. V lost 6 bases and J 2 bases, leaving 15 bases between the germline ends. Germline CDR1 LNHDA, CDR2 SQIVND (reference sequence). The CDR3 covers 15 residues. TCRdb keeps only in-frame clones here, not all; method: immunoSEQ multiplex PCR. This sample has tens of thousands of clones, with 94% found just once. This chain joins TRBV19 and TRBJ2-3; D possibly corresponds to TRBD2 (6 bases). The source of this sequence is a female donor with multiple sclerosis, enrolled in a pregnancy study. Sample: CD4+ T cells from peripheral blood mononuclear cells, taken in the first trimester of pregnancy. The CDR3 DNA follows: TGTGCCAGTAGAGTAGGTAGCGGACCCACAGATACGCAGTATTTT. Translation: CASRVGSGPTDTQYF.